This TCR beta chain was obtained from a study of blood T cell repertoires in COVID-19. CDR1 is SQVTM and CDR2 is ANQGSEA in the germline V gene. Trimming pared 4 bases from V and 3 bases from J, leaving 9 bases between. CDR3 length: 13 amino acids. Only in-frame clones appear in the TCRdb table, and some are missing; sequencing was by immunoSEQ multiplex PCR. The table has about 140,000 clones, under 90% seen once. The sequencing input was PBMCs or T cells enriched from blood (not recorded which). The TCR comes from a man aged 50 or older in a cohort exposed to, infected with or recovered from COVID-19 (not recorded which). The chain couples TRBV29-1 to TRBJ2-2; D ambiguous. CDR3 loop: CSVVTVHTGELFF. CDR3 nucleotides: TGCAGCGTTGTCACAGTTCACACCGGGGAGCTGTTTTTT.